The next 9 T cell receptor beta chains were all read from a single sample in a study of blood T cells in healthy people across ages. A J-beta primer mix and a sample-barcoded 5' primer were used in a second PCR of about 7 to 12 cycles. TCRdb reprocessed the 5' RACE reads via MiXCR and lists one record per CDR3 protein. The sample carries roughly 2 million distinct CDR3 sequences, 49% recorded once. Source material: blood. The origin of the receptors is a woman in her thirties or forties in good health.

J is TRBJ2-3 and V is TRBV7-2; D unclear. V was cut by 8 bases and J by 2 bases, with 17 bases left in between. The CDR3 is 15 residues long. In germline, CDR1 is SGHTA, CDR2 FQGNSA. The CDR3 DNA reads as TGTGCCAGCGGCCAAAGAAAAGGCATCACAGATACGCAGTATTTT. Amino acids: CASGQRKGITDTQYF. The whole variable domain, remainder taken from reference TRBV7-2 and TRBJ2-3, is GAGVSQSPSNKVTEKGKDVELRCDPISGHTALYWYRQSLGQGLEFLIYFQGNSAPDKSGLPSDRFSAERTGGSVSTLTIQRTQQEDSAVYLCASGQRKGITDTQYFGPGTRLTVL.

This clonotype was seen only once. The chain recombines TRBV6-5 with TRBJ1-6, with D possibly matching TRBD1 (5 bases). CDR1 and CDR2 from the germline V gene are MNHEY and SVGAGI. CDR3 length equals 18 residues. V lost 0 bases, J lost 1 base, and 13 bases lay in between. The CDR3 reads CASSYSGADASYNSPLHF. CDR3 bases: TGTGCCAGCAGTTACTCCGGGGCTGATGCATCCTATAATTCACCCCTCCACTTT.

This clonotype was observed a handful of times. The rearrangement uses TRBV4-2 and TRBJ1-5, with a possible D match to TRBD1 (5 bases). V lost 0 bases and J lost 2, with 14 bases in between. This CDR3 comprises 17 residues. The germline V gene has CDR1 LGHNA and CDR2 YNFKEQ. In nucleotides, the CDR3 is TGTGCCAGCAGCCAAGAAAGTGGGCAGGGTGGCAATCAGCCCCAGCATTTT. It encodes CASSQESGQGGNQPQHF.

This clonotype showed up just a few times. The chain combines TRBV4-1 with TRBJ2-1; 7 positions agree with TRBD1. The CDR3 has 15 residues. The V gene's germline CDR1 is MGHRA and CDR2 YSYEKL. J gave up 3 bases and V 4 bases, and 6 bases lay outside the gene matches. The CDR3 sequence is CASSPDRAYYNEQFF. The CDR3 DNA reads as TGCGCCAGCAGCCCAGACAGGGCCTACTACAATGAGCAGTTCTTC.

This clonotype was picked up a small number of times. The V and J genes are TRBV4-1 and TRBJ1-2, with D tentatively TRBD1 (5 bases). The V gene lost 4 bases and the J gene lost 5 bases, with 14 bases spanning the gap. CDR3 length: 14 residues. In germline, CDR1 is MGHRA, CDR2 YSYEKL. The CDR3 sequence: CASSLGGVRYGYTF. The DNA of the CDR3 is TGCGCCAGCAGCCTCGGGGGGGTACGGTATGGCTACACCTTC.

V usage is TRBV27 and J usage is TRBJ2-1, with unresolved D. Germline V gene sequence: CDR1 MNHEY, CDR2 SMNVEV (reference sequence). The CDR3 contains 13 residues. The V end lost 5 bases, the J end lost 7 bases, and 12 bases lay between the germline ends. This chain's CDR3 is CASSISHRNEQFF. CDR3 nucleotide sequence: TGTGCCAGCAGTATAAGCCACCGTAATGAGCAGTTCTTC.

Comment on this clonotype: A junction boundary mismatches the germline segment, possibly from a read error. V is TRBV20-1 and J is TRBJ2-1; 8 bases map to TRBD1. The CDR3 spans 14 residues. The germline V gene has CDR1 DFQATT and CDR2 SNEGSKA (reference sequence). In nucleotides, the CDR3 is TGCGGTGCAAACCGGGACAGGTCCTACAATGAGCAGTTCTTC. Residues: CGANRDRSYNEQFF.

Regarding this clonotype: One junction end does not reproduce the germline sequence, and a read error may be involved. The chain is built from TRBV27 and TRBJ2-5; no clear D gene. The DNA end favors TRBJ2-4, so the J call may be wrong. CDR3 length: 14 residues. Germline CDR1 MNHEY, CDR2 SMNVEV (reference sequence). CDR3 sequence: CAGSLSGSPNIQYF. As DNA, the CDR3 is TGTGCCGGCAGTTTATCGGGCAGTCCAAACATTCAGTACTTC.

This clonotype was seen more than once but under ten times. The chain joins TRBV6-5 to TRBJ1-2; 9 bases line up with TRBD1. This CDR3 is built from 15 residues. Per the germline V gene, CDR1 is MNHEY and CDR2 is SVGAGI. Trimming cost V 6 bases and J 4 bases; bases outside gene matches: 9. The CDR3 region has the DNA TGTGCCAGCAGACACGGACAGGGGACCTTCTATGGCTACACCTTC. Its protein is CASRHGQGTFYGYTF.